One sample yielded the 2 T cell receptor beta chains listed below, sequenced in a study of blood T cell repertoires in COVID-19. Profiling relied on immunoSEQ multiplex PCR, and the TCRdb table lists in-frame clones only, not all of them. The data contain 120,000 or so clones, 85% to 90% of them seen just once; the ten biggest clones take up 27%. Sequencing used peripheral blood. The receptors stem from a woman older than 75 with acute or convalescent COVID-19.

The chain is built from TRBV4-1 and TRBJ2-2, with 8 nucleotides matching TRBD2. Germline CDR1 is MGHRA and CDR2 is YSYEKL. V was clipped by 0 bases and J by 0 bases; unmatched bases: 3. CDR3 length: 17 residues. The CDR3 protein is CASSQERRGANTGELFF. The CDR3 DNA is TGCGCCAGCAGCCAAGAACGGCGGGGGGCGAACACCGGGGAGCTGTTTTTT.

This sequence joins TRBV10-3 and TRBJ1-1; 9 bases are shared with TRBD1. V was clipped by 2 bases and J by 0 bases; unmatched bases: 1. The CDR3 covers 15 residues. The germline CDR1 and CDR2 sequences are ENHRY and SYGVKD. The CDR3 sequence: CAISEGTGMNTEAFF. The CDR3 DNA reads as TGTGCCATCAGTGAGGGGACAGGGATGAACACTGAAGCTTTCTTT.